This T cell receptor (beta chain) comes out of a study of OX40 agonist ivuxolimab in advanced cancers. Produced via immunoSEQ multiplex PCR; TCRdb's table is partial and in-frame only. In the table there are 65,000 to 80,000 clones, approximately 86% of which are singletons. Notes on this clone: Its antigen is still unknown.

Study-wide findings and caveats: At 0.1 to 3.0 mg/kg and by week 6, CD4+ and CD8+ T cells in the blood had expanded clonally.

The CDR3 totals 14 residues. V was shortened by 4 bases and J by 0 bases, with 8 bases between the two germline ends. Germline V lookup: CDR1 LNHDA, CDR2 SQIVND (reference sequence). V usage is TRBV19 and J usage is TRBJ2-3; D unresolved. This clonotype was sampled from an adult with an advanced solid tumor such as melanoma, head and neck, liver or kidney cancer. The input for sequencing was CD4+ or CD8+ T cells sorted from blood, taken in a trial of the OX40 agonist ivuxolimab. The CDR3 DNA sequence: TGTGCCAGTAGTACGATCGACAGCACAGATACGCAGTATTTT. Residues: CASSTIDSTDTQYF.